Following are 18 T cell receptor beta chains from one sample sequenced in a study of control samples from healthy donors and cancer patients. This table comes from immunoSEQ multiplex PCR, and its TCRdb copy is limited to in-frame clones, with some not included. Among around 150,000 clones listed, roughly 90% were seen once. Sequencing was done on a sample of blood. All receptors derive from a man aged 30-40 years in good health.

In this sample, this clone turned up once. This sequence joins TRBV5-6 and TRBJ1-2; no definite D call. Trimming shortened V by 0 bases and J by 9 bases, and 12 bases separated the two germline ends. Germline V CDR1 and CDR2: SGHDT, YYEEEE. The CDR3 loop spans 13 amino acids. CDR3 in DNA: TGTGCCAGCAGCTTGGGAGGGATTAGGAGCTACACCTTC. This codes for CASSLGGIRSYTF.

The chain uses TRBV27 and TRBJ2-5; D possibly corresponds to TRBD2 (8 bases). With 5 bases removed from V and 4 bases from J, the gap between germline ends came to 17 bases. The germline V gene has CDR1 MNHEY and CDR2 SMNVEV (reference sequence). This CDR3 is built from 15 residues. CDR3: CASSAGRGRGETQYF. The CDR3 DNA sequence: TGTGCCAGCAGTGCCGGGAGGGGGCGCGGAGAGACCCAGTACTTC.

The chain is built from TRBV4-2 and TRBJ1-1; 7 nucleotides line up with TRBD1. The V segment lost 1 base and the J segment 5 bases; nucleotides outside the gene matches: 4. CDR3 size: 14 residues. From germline, CDR1 is LGHNA and CDR2 YNFKEQ. DNA for the CDR3: TGTGCCAGCAGCCAAGGACAGGGAGATACTGAAGCTTTCTTT. It encodes CASSQGQGDTEAFF.

The rearrangement uses TRBV24-1 and TRBJ1-1; D uncertain. This CDR3 is built from 11 residues. CDR1 is KGHDR and CDR2 is SFDVKD in the germline V gene. With 3 bases removed from V and 7 bases from J, the gap between germline ends came to 5 bases. The CDR3 reads CATSDAFEAFF. The CDR3 coding sequence is TGTGCCACCAGTGATGCATTTGAAGCTTTCTTT.

The chain combines TRBV25-1 with TRBJ1-3; TRBD1 matches at 7 bases. This CDR3 has 15 amino acids. Germline loops: CDR1 MGHDK, CDR2 SYGVNS. The V segment lost 4 bases and the J segment 4 bases; nucleotides outside the gene matches: 7. The CDR3 DNA reads as TGTGCCAGCAGTGCTATACAGGGGACCGGAAACACCATATATTTT. This encodes CASSAIQGTGNTIYF.

This rearrangement joins TRBV25-1 to TRBJ1-1, with D maybe TRBD1 (5 bases). From germline, CDR1 is MGHDK and CDR2 SYGVNS. This CDR3 comprises 13 residues. Trimming removed 8 bases from V and 5 bases from J, with 15 bases in between. In nucleotides, the CDR3 is TGTGCCAGCGGTCTCTTGACAGATACTGAAGCTTTCTTT. Translation: CASGLLTDTEAFF.

In its sample, this clone was seen once. The chain couples TRBV27 to TRBJ1-5; D unclear. Trimming left V 3 bases short and J 5 bases short, with 14 bases between. CDR1 is MNHEY, CDR2 SMNVEV, per germline (reference sequence). The CDR3 extends over 15 amino acids. Here the CDR3 reads CASSLRTSIDQPQHF. In DNA, the CDR3 is TGTGCCAGCAGTTTGCGGACTTCAATAGATCAGCCCCAGCATTTT.

This rearrangement joins TRBV18 to TRBJ2-3; 8 nucleotides match TRBD2. The CDR3 consists of 15 residues. From germline, CDR1 is KGHSH and CDR2 LQKENI. The ends lost 4 bases at V and 5 bases at J; junction bases unmatched: 8. The CDR3 bases are TGTGCCAGCTCACGATCCCTAGCGGGCCTAGATACGCAGTATTTT. The encoded protein is CASSRSLAGLDTQYF.

V and J are TRBV2 and TRBJ1-1, with TRBD1 matching 8 bases. Trimming at V came to 3 bases and at J to 5 bases, leaving 2 bases not matched to a gene. Per the germline V gene, CDR1 is SNHLY and CDR2 is FYNNEI. The CDR3 has 13 residues. CDR3 residues: CASSDQGATEAFF. CDR3 bases: TGTGCCAGCAGTGATCAGGGGGCGACTGAAGCTTTCTTT.

The chain is built from TRBV9 and TRBJ2-7, with D possibly being TRBD1 (5 bases). Germline CDR1 SGDLS, CDR2 YYNGEE. This CDR3 spans 15 amino acids. The V end lost 0 bases, the J end lost 5 bases, and 15 bases lay between the germline ends. CDR3 in DNA: TGTGCCAGCAGCGTAGTTGGGGCCGAGGCGGACGAGCAGTACTTC. The encoded protein is CASSVVGAEADEQYF.

The rearrangement links TRBV5-4 to TRBJ1-2; tentative D call: TRBD1 (6 bases). V shed 0 bases and J shed 3 bases, with 6 bases lying between them. CDR3 length: 13 amino acids. CDR1 SGHNT and CDR2 YYREEE come from the germline V gene (reference sequence). CDR3 loop: CASSLGQDYGYTF. Here the CDR3 DNA reads TGTGCCAGCAGCTTGGGACAGGACTATGGCTACACCTTC.

The V gene is TRBV24-1, the J gene TRBJ2-2; D not resolved. The V end lost 8 bases, the J end lost 4 bases, and 13 bases lay between the germline ends. The CDR3 is 14 amino acids. Germline CDR1 reads KGHDR; CDR2 reads SFDVKD. The CDR3 DNA reads as TGTGCCACCATGACGGATACGAGCACCGGGGAGCTGTTTTTT. It codes for CATMTDTSTGELFF.

This sequence joins TRBV11-3 and TRBJ2-1; D remains ambiguous. Germline assignment: CDR1 SGHNT and CDR2 YENEEA. V was trimmed by 3 bases and J by 5 bases, leaving 17 bases between them. The CDR3 covers 16 residues. The CDR3 region has the DNA TGTGCCAGCAGCTTTACGGGTAGGGTAGGTGACAATGAGCAGTTCTTC. Its protein is CASSFTGRVGDNEQFF.

The V call is TRBV9, the J call TRBJ1-1, with D unresolved. V was cut by 0 bases and J by 3 bases, with 6 bases left in between. The CDR3 runs 13 residues. Germline V gene sequence: CDR1 SGDLS, CDR2 YYNGEE. CDR3 nucleotides: TGTGCCAGCAGCGTAGCTATTTACACTGAAGCTTTCTTT. Its translation: CASSVAIYTEAFF.

This chain connects TRBV6-2 or TRBV6-3 to TRBJ1-1, with 9 bases lining up with TRBD1. CDR3 length equals 18 residues. V lost 0 bases, J lost 0 bases, and 8 bases stayed unmatched. The germline V gene encodes CDR1 MNHEY and CDR2 SVGEGT. The CDR3 here is CASSYSRQGVFMNTEAFF. The CDR3 DNA sequence: TGTGCCAGCAGTTACTCGAGACAGGGGGTTTTCATGAACACTGAAGCTTTCTTT.

The J gene is TRBJ1-6, the V gene TRBV24-1, with 9 bases identical to TRBD1. CDR1 is KGHDR, CDR2 SFDVKD, per germline. This CDR3 region has 14 residues. V was pared by 4 bases and J by 10 bases, with 4 bases of the junction left unmatched. CDR3 DNA sequence: TGTGCCACCAGTGACGGGACAGGGAACTCACCCCTCCACTTT. It translates to CATSDGTGNSPLHF.

The V and J genes are TRBV30 and TRBJ2-7; 7 nucleotides align to TRBD1. The germline V gene encodes CDR1 GTSNPN and CDR2 SVGIG (reference sequence). The CDR3 totals 17 residues. V lost 3 bases and J lost 4; bases outside the gene matches: 18. The CDR3 bases are TGTGCCTGGAGGGCCCTTCTAGAGGGGGCCAACACTTACGAGCAGTACTTC. Translation gives CAWRALLEGANTYEQYF.

CDR3 sequence: CASIKDRGYGYTF. In DNA form, the CDR3 reads TGTGCCAGCATAAAGGACAGGGGCTATGGCTACACCTTC. This sequence joins TRBV6-4 and TRBJ1-2, with TRBD1 identical over 9 bases. Losses at the gene ends were 7 bases for V and 4 bases for J; bases not matched to a gene: 4. This CDR3 has 13 residues. Germline V gene lookup returns CDR1 MRHNA and CDR2 SNTAGT.